This T cell receptor (beta chain) emerged from a study of OX40 agonist ivuxolimab in advanced cancers. Libraries were prepared by immunoSEQ multiplex PCR; TCRdb keeps only in-frame clonotypes and omits some of them. This sample has over 70,000 clones, with 89% found just once. Broader study findings: Partial responders at 0.1-3.0 mg/kg showed near-lowest clonal expansion. What antigens the expanded peripheral T cells recognized was never established. Researchers report that CD8+ T cells had, on average, more expanded clones than CD4+.

This CDR3 comprises 16 residues. CDR1 is KGHSH and CDR2 is LQKENI in the germline V gene. V lost 5 bases to trimming and J lost 1 base; unmatched junction nucleotides: 9. With respect to this clone: Its target is not known.

The TCR comes from an adult with an advanced solid tumor such as melanoma, head and neck, liver or kidney cancer. This chain joins TRBV18 and TRBJ2-3; 7 bases align to TRBD1. The sequencing used CD4+ or CD8+ T cells sorted from blood, collected in a trial of the OX40 agonist ivuxolimab. Here the CDR3 DNA reads TGTGCCAGCTCATTGGCACAGGGGCTCCGCACAGATACGCAGTATTTT. It is translated as CASSLAQGLRTDTQYF. Complete variable domain (other parts from reference TRBV18 and TRBJ2-3): NAGVMQNPRHLVRRRGQEARLRCSPMKGHSHVYWYRQLPEEGLKFMVYLQKENIIDESGMPKERFSAEFPKEGPSILRIQQVVRGDSAAYFCASSLAQGLRTDTQYFGPGTRLTVL.